The 32 T cell receptor beta chains below come from one sample, sequenced in a study of molecular identifiers for immune sequencing clone quantification (dated by TCRdb to the late 2010s). Libraries were constructed by PCR. Sequencing was performed on an Illumina HiSeq 4000. The public reads were reprocessed in TCRdb via fastp at Q25 and MiXCR, keeping in-frame beta chains. Each entry merges the rows of one CDR3 protein and shows their most common DNA and genes. For this sample there are a few hundred thousand distinct CDR3 sequences; 20% to 25% appear just once. The ten largest clones capture 0.65% to 0.95% of the sample. The sequenced material came from naive CD8+ T cells from blood, with Jurkat cell RNA spiked in. Interpreted using the paper, the cell subset or site label stands for: FACS-sorted CD8+CD4-CCR7+CD45RA+ naive T cells. The receptors originated from a human donor in good health. Some libraries in this study had Jurkat cell RNA spiked in.

The genes are TRBV28 and TRBJ1-2, with D possibly matching TRBD1 (6 bases). In germline, CDR1 is MDHEN, CDR2 SYDVKM. CDR3 length equals 15 residues. V was clipped by 6 bases and J by 7 bases, with 21 bases between them. CDR3 in DNA: TGTGCCAGCAGACCCTACAGGGTCCAAGCACTTGGCTACACCTTC. This gives the protein CASRPYRVQALGYTF.

This clonotype was recorded at least ten times. V and J are TRBV4-3 and TRBJ2-3; D may be TRBD2 (6 bases). V was shortened by 4 bases and J by 4 bases, with 12 bases between the two germline ends. This CDR3 comprises 14 residues. CDR1 and CDR2 (germline): LGHNA, YSLEER. The CDR3 loop is CASSPTSRADTQYF. CDR3 nucleotides: TGCGCCAGCAGCCCGACTAGTCGCGCAGATACGCAGTATTTT.

This clonotype came up a few times. The chain recombines TRBV19 with TRBJ2-7, with TRBD1 matching over 9 bases. This CDR3 is built from 14 residues. J gave up 3 bases and V 5 bases, and 5 bases lay outside the gene matches. Germline-derived CDR1 and CDR2 are LNHDA and SQIVND (reference sequence). CDR3 in DNA: TGTGCCAGTAGTGCCGGGACAGGGTACTACGAGCAGTACTTC. As protein: CASSAGTGYYEQYF.

This clonotype was recorded a few times. V is TRBV13 and J is TRBJ2-1; D possibly corresponds to TRBD2 (5 bases). Germline CDR1 PRHDT, CDR2 FYEKMQ (reference sequence). Deletions cut 5 bases from V and 8 bases from J, with 13 bases between. This CDR3 spans 13 amino acids. The CDR3 is CASSMSSADEQFF. The CDR3 nucleotides are TGTGCCAGCAGCATGAGTAGCGCGGATGAGCAGTTCTTC.

Regarding this clonotype: This may stem from a read error, because a much larger clone lies one nucleotide away. The chain carries TRBV24-1 and TRBJ2-5; D perhaps matches TRBD2 (6 bases). Germline CDR1 is KGHDR and CDR2 is SFDVKD. The CDR3 consists of 12 residues. The CDR3 sequence is CATQDYQGTQYF. The CDR3, as DNA: TGTGCCACCCAGGACTACCAAGGGACCCAGTACTTC.

The chain employs TRBV19 and TRBJ2-1, with 8 bases identical to TRBD2. Trimming took 3 bases from V and 5 from J; bases not matched to a gene: 6. CDR3 length: 15 amino acids. Germline V CDR1 and CDR2: LNHDA, SQIVND (reference sequence). In DNA, the CDR3 is TGTGCCAGTAGTATGGGACTAGTACATCACAATGAGCAGTTCTTC. Its protein is CASSMGLVHHNEQFF.

This clonotype has just a few counts. The chain links TRBV6-1 to TRBJ1-1; a possible D gene is TRBD1 (5 bases). Looked up from germline, CDR1 is MNHNS and CDR2 is SASEGT. The CDR3 length is 16 residues. Trimming left V 4 bases short and J 3 bases short, with 18 bases between. The CDR3 reads CASSARGRRADTEAFF. In DNA form, the CDR3 reads TGTGCCAGCAGTGCCCGGGGCCGGAGGGCGGACACTGAAGCTTTCTTT.

Only a few counts were recorded for this clonotype. This chain links TRBV12-3 or TRBV12-4 with TRBJ2-1; 12 bases agree with TRBD1. The CDR3 totals 15 residues. Trimming at V came to 5 bases and at J to 10 bases, leaving 9 bases not matched to a gene. The DNA for the CDR3 is TGTGCCAGCAGTACCGGGACAGGGGGCACGGAAGAGCAGTTCTTC. The encoded protein is CASSTGTGGTEEQFF.

This clonotype was observed many times. V gene TRBV9 combines with J gene TRBJ2-5, with D hard to call. This CDR3 is built from 13 residues. Germline V gene lookup returns CDR1 SGDLS and CDR2 YYNGEE. Trimming shortened V by 3 bases and J by 14 bases, and 20 bases separated the two germline ends. CDR3 residues: CASSGSSSRRPYF. CDR3 sequence (DNA): TGTGCCAGCAGCGGTTCGTCGAGTAGACGGCCCTACTTC.

This clonotype was counted many times. The chain combines TRBV6-5 with TRBJ1-1; a weak D match, TRBD1 (6 bases). The CDR3 is made up of 13 amino acids. V shed 8 bases and J shed 5 bases, with 15 bases lying between them. The germline V gene has CDR1 MNHEY and CDR2 SVGAGI. The CDR3 DNA sequence: TGTGCCAGCGGGGGGGGGGCGAGTACTGAAGCTTTCTTT. It encodes CASGGGASTEAFF.

The chain joins TRBV30 to TRBJ2-7; D not resolved. The CDR3 loop spans 12 amino acids. Trimming removed 0 bases from V and 3 bases from J, with 6 bases in between. Germline CDR1 reads GTSNPN; CDR2 reads SVGIG (reference sequence). CDR3 amino acids: CAWSVFSYEQYF. The DNA of the CDR3 is TGTGCCTGGAGTGTATTCAGCTACGAGCAGTACTTC. The whole variable domain, filled in from reference TRBV30 and TRBJ2-7, reads SQTIHQWPATLVQPVGSPLSLECTVEGTSNPNLYWYRQAAGRGLQLLFYSVGIGQISSEVPQNLSASRPQDRQFILSSKKLLLSDSGFYLCAWSVFSYEQYFGPGTRLTVT.

This clonotype was seen a handful of times. The genes are TRBV7-2 and TRBJ2-7; D unclear. The V gene lost 5 bases and the J gene lost 0 bases, with 14 bases spanning the gap. Germline CDR1 reads SGHTA; CDR2 reads FQGNSA. The CDR3 covers 15 residues. The DNA of the CDR3 is TGTGCCAGCAGCAACGACCACAGTAGCTCCTACGAGCAGTACTTC. Protein product: CASSNDHSSSYEQYF.

This clonotype was counted many times. The V call is TRBV5-4, the J call TRBJ2-3; 11 bases are a match to TRBD2. Germline V gene sequence: CDR1 SGHNT, CDR2 YYREEE (reference sequence). The CDR3 runs 14 residues. Trimming removed 7 bases from V and 3 bases from J; junction bases left unmatched: 4. This CDR3 reads CASRSGGATDTQYF. DNA of the CDR3: TGTGCCAGCCGTAGCGGGGGGGCAACAGATACGCAGTATTTT.

This rearrangement joins TRBV19 to TRBJ1-1, with 10 bases aligning to TRBD1. This CDR3 comprises 17 residues. Germline values: CDR1 LNHDA, CDR2 SQIVND (reference sequence). V gave up 3 bases and J gave up 0 bases; unmatched junction bases: 7. Here the CDR3 DNA reads TGTGCCAGTAGTATCGGGACAGGGGTGCCCATGAACACTGAAGCTTTCTTT. Translated: CASSIGTGVPMNTEAFF. Combining the CDR3 with reference TRBV19 and TRBJ1-1 gives the whole variable domain DGGITQSPKYLFRKEGQNVTLSCEQNLNHDAMYWYRQDPGQGLRLIYYSQIVNDFQKGDIAEGYSVSREKKESFPLTVTSAQKNPTAFYLCASSIGTGVPMNTEAFFGQGTRLTVV.

Concerning this clonotype itself: A read error may be the cause here, since a much bigger clone is one base away. The chain carries TRBV6-1 and TRBJ2-3; the match to TRBD1 covers 8 bases. Germline-derived CDR1 and CDR2 are MNHNS and SASEGT. This CDR3 contains 16 residues. This CDR3 reads CASRVDRGPGADTRYF. CDR3 in DNA: TGTGCCAGCAGAGTCGACAGGGGCCCCGGGGCAGATACGCGGTATTTT.

V gene TRBV12-3 or TRBV12-4 combines with J gene TRBJ2-3; D ambiguous. The CDR3 runs 13 residues. Trimming removed 5 bases at V and 5 bases at J, with 11 bases between. The CDR3 DNA sequence: TGTGCCAGCAGTCCGACACGCCAAGATACGCAGTATTTT. Translated: CASSPTRQDTQYF.

A word on this clonotype: A single base separates this from a much larger clone, so it may be a read error. The gene calls are TRBV7-9 and TRBJ2-3, with a possible D match to TRBD2 (6 bases). The CDR3 is 15 amino acids. The germline CDR1 and CDR2 sequences are SEHNR and FQNEAQ (reference sequence). The CDR3 protein is CANSSGLRSTDTQYF. Here the CDR3 DNA reads TGTGCCAACAGCTCGGGACTGAGGAGCACAGATACGCAGTATTTT.

At least ten counts were recorded for this clonotype. The V and J genes are TRBV6-2 or TRBV6-3 and TRBJ1-5; no definite D call. This CDR3 has 15 residues. V was shortened by 6 bases and J by 0 bases, with 12 bases between the two germline ends. Germline-derived CDR1 and CDR2 are MNHEY and SVGEGT. The CDR3 spells CASSTLSDSNQPQHF. The CDR3 coding sequence is TGTGCCAGCAGCACCCTCAGCGATAGCAATCAGCCCCAGCATTTT.

Worth noting for this clonotype: An end of the junction does not agree with germline; a read error may underlie this. This chain uses TRBV5-4 with TRBJ2-7, with 7 bases that match TRBD2. The CDR3 loop spans 13 amino acids. CDR1 is SGHNT and CDR2 is YYREEE in the germline V gene (reference sequence). CDR3 sequence (DNA): TGTGCCAGCGGCTTGGGGGGGTTCGGCGAGCAGTACTTC. Its protein product is CASGLGGFGEQYF.

In regard to this clonotype: A read error is possible here, since a much larger clone lies one base away. The rearrangement links TRBV30 to TRBJ2-7, with D possibly matching TRBD2 (6 bases). The CDR3 has 12 amino acids. V was clipped by 2 bases and J by 3 bases, with 8 bases between them. Germline V gene sequence: CDR1 GTSNPN, CDR2 SVGIG (reference sequence). The CDR3 DNA reads as TGTGCCTGGAGTCCCGGGAGCTACGAGCAGTACTTC. It encodes CAWSPGSYEQYF.

Note on this clonotype: Just one base apart from a much larger clone, this may be a read error. This chain links TRBV6-6 with TRBJ1-1; 8 bases fit TRBD1. This CDR3 is built from 13 residues. Germline V gives CDR1 MNHNY, CDR2 SVGAGI (reference sequence). Here the CDR3 reads CAGRNRGSTEAFF. DNA for the CDR3: TGTGCCGGCAGGAACAGGGGGAGCACTGAAGCTTTCTTT.

This clonotype was seen many times. This chain connects TRBV28 to TRBJ2-7, with D possibly being TRBD1 or TRBD2 (6 bases each). This CDR3 is built from 15 residues. Germline loops: CDR1 MDHEN, CDR2 SYDVKM. V was shortened by 3 bases and J by 3 bases, with 15 bases between the two germline ends. CDR3: CASSFRGPMSYEQYF. In DNA, the CDR3 is TGTGCCAGCAGTTTCCGGGGGCCGATGAGCTACGAGCAGTACTTC.

This clonotype was counted only a few times. The chain recombines TRBV13 with TRBJ2-7; TRBD1 aligns across 7 bases. CDR3 size: 17 residues. V gave up 0 bases and J gave up 4 bases; unmatched junction bases: 12. Germline-derived CDR1 and CDR2 are PRHDT and FYEKMQ (reference sequence). CDR3 coding DNA: TGTGCCAGCAGCTTAGGTAGGGGACAGCTATTCCCGTACGAGCAGTACTTC. Protein product: CASSLGRGQLFPYEQYF.

Points on this clonotype: Since a much larger clone is just one base distant, this may be a read error. The gene calls are TRBV6-2 or TRBV6-3 and TRBJ2-2, with D uncertain. The ends were cut back, 5 bases at V and 6 bases at J, with 10 bases in the middle. Germline assignment: CDR1 MNHEY and CDR2 SVGEGT. CDR3 length: 13 residues. CDR3 nucleotides: TGTGCCAGCAGTAACCCATCCCCCGGGGAGCTGTTTTTT. Translated, it gives CASSNPSPGELFF.

Comments on this clonotype: A much larger clone differs from this one at a single base, so this may be a read error. It is likely a read error, because the conserved phenylalanine at the end of the CDR3 is missing. The chain carries TRBV9 and TRBJ1-1; D is perhaps TRBD1 (5 bases). V was shortened by 2 bases and J by 6 bases, with 8 bases between the two germline ends. This CDR3 has 12 amino acids. From germline, CDR1 is SGDLS and CDR2 YYNGEE. The CDR3: CASSVVGAEAFL. CDR3 sequence (DNA): TGTGCCAGCAGCGTGGTAGGGGCTGAAGCTTTCCTT.

Remarks on this clonotype: Being one base from a much bigger clone, this may be a read error. The chain uses TRBV7-9 and TRBJ2-7; D not certain. The assigned J gene may be wrong: the sequence end matches TRBJ2-5 better. Germline CDR1 reads SEHNR; CDR2 reads FQNEAQ (reference sequence). The CDR3 runs 13 residues. CDR3 sequence reads: CASSLEDQGTQYF. For the CDR3, the DNA is TGTGCCAGCAGCTTAGAAGACCAAGGGACCCAGTACTTC.

Details on this clonotype: A much larger clone lies one base from this, so it may be a read error. For the CDR3, the DNA is TGCGCCAGCAGCCAAGATTACTCGACCGACCGCGAGCAGCACTTC. As protein: CASSQDYSTDREQHF. This chain joins TRBV4-3 and TRBJ2-7; D is unresolved. The CDR3 loop spans 15 amino acids. Germline lookup yields CDR1 LGHNA and CDR2 YSLEER.

To note about this clonotype: The germline gene is not matched at one end of the junction; a read error may be the cause. The chain uses TRBV11-2 and TRBJ1-3; weak D call: TRBD1 (5 bases). The CDR3 covers 16 residues. Germline V CDR1 and CDR2: SGHAT, FQNNGV. The CDR3 region is CVSSPGLRGSGNTIYF. In DNA, the CDR3 is TGTGTCAGCAGCCCAGGGTTGAGGGGCTCTGGAAACACCATATATTTT. The full variable domain, in which reference TRBV11-2 and TRBJ1-3 provide the parts outside the CDR3, is EAGVAQSPRYKIIEKRQSVAFWCNPISGHATLYWYQQILGQGPKLLIQFQNNGVVDDSQLPKDRFSAERLKGVDSTLKIQPAKLEDSAVYLCVSSPGLRGSGNTIYFGEGSWLTVV.

The chain joins TRBV7-6 to TRBJ2-7, with unresolved D. The CDR3 has 13 amino acids. Germline V gene sequence: CDR1 SGHVS, CDR2 FNYEAQ. V was clipped by 5 bases and J by 7 bases, with 15 bases between them. As DNA, the CDR3 is TGTGCCAGCAGCCGCCCCGGTGACTTGGAGCAGTACTTC. It yields the protein CASSRPGDLEQYF.

Many counts were recorded for this clonotype. The CDR3 DNA is TGTGCCAGCAGTTACGGCCCCGCCGGGACAGGGATAGCCGGGGAGCTGTTTTTT. Protein sequence: CASSYGPAGTGIAGELFF. This chain uses TRBV6-5 with TRBJ2-2; 9 bases agree with TRBD1. V was pared by 2 bases and J by 6 bases, with 13 bases of the junction left unmatched. CDR3 size: 18 residues. Germline assignment: CDR1 MNHEY and CDR2 SVGAGI.

The chain joins TRBV27 to TRBJ1-1; D is perhaps TRBD1 (6 bases). There are 13 residues in the CDR3. V lost 6 bases to trimming and J lost 8 bases, with 16 bases between them. CDR1 is MNHEY and CDR2 is SMNVEV in the germline V gene (reference sequence). CDR3 coding DNA: TGTGCCAGCAGGCCCGGGGGGGCGCGGGAAGCTTTCTTT. This codes for CASRPGGAREAFF.

This clonotype has ten or more counts. V and J are TRBV5-1 and TRBJ2-5; possibly TRBD2 for D (6 bases). Germline V lookup: CDR1 SGHRS, CDR2 YFSETQ. Trimming took off 2 bases at V and 5 bases at J, with 16 bases between the two ends. The CDR3 totals 15 residues. As DNA, the CDR3 is TGCGCCAGCAGCTTAGTCCGGGATCGGGGGGAGACCCAGTACTTC. This gives the protein CASSLVRDRGETQYF.